Below are 22 T cell receptor beta chains sequenced from a single sample in a study of a mutant IDH1 vaccine in newly diagnosed glioma. Indicated time point: week 23, last vaccination. The study gave 300 ug of mutant IDH1 20-mer peptide per vaccine dose, with topical imiquimod. The antigens for these receptors are not known. Produced via immunoSEQ multiplex PCR; TCRdb's table is partial and in-frame only. The sample shows approximately 82,000 clones, about 82% of them seen only once. The sequencing used PBMCs, collected from a glioma patient whose treatment included an IDH1 peptide vaccine. Source of these receptors: a man under 40 with glioma. Some clones in this sample may be carry-over from other donors' samples.

The chain carries TRBV10-2 and TRBJ2-1; D gene uncertain. V gave up 8 bases and J gave up 0 bases, with 8 bases separating them. Germline V gene sequence: CDR1 WSHSY, CDR2 SAAADI. There are 13 residues in the CDR3. CDR3 in DNA: TGCGCCAGCTCGTTAGACTCCTACAATGAGCAGTTCTTC. This codes for CASSLDSYNEQFF.

This chain uses TRBV19 with TRBJ1-4; TRBD1 agrees at 7 bases. This CDR3 has 14 residues. V lost 6 bases, J lost 7 bases, and 8 bases stayed unmatched. Germline V gives CDR1 LNHDA, CDR2 SQIVND (reference sequence). CDR3 DNA sequence: TGTGCCAGTAGAGCGTACAGGGGTGTTGAAAAACTGTTTTTT. It codes for CASRAYRGVEKLFF.

This clone was counted once. The CDR3 sequence: CASRQGRAGANVLTF. Here the CDR3 DNA reads TGTGCCAGCCGACAGGGAAGAGCTGGGGCCAACGTCCTGACTTTC. This sequence joins TRBV19 and TRBJ2-6; 7 bases fit TRBD1. The germline V gene encodes CDR1 LNHDA and CDR2 SQIVND (reference sequence). The V segment lost 9 bases and the J segment 2 bases; nucleotides outside the gene matches: 7. CDR3 size: 15 residues.

V is TRBV5-1 and J is TRBJ1-2; D not certain. Germline lookup yields CDR1 SGHRS and CDR2 YFSETQ. Trimming removed 1 base at V and 8 bases at J, with 18 bases between. CDR3 size: 15 residues. The CDR3 coding sequence is TGCGCCAGCAGCTTGATTGGGGTTACAGAAGCGGGCTACACCTTC. As protein: CASSLIGVTEAGYTF.

V is TRBV29-1 and J is TRBJ2-3; 15 bases line up with TRBD2. The CDR3 covers 17 residues. After removal of 4 bases from V and 2 bases from J, the junction contained 7 bases not matched to a gene. Germline CDR1 reads SQVTM; CDR2 reads ANQGSEA. Written as DNA, the CDR3 is TGCAGCGTTGGCGGGACTAGCGGGGGGTCTACCACAGATACGCAGTATTTT. This sequence encodes CSVGGTSGGSTTDTQYF.

V usage is TRBV18 and J usage is TRBJ1-5; D may be TRBD1 (6 bases). Deletions cut 2 bases from V and 3 bases from J, with 8 bases between. Germline assignment: CDR1 KGHSH and CDR2 LQKENI. This CDR3 is built from 14 residues. The CDR3 is CASSPGDTNQPQHF. The DNA of the CDR3 is TGTGCCAGCTCACCAGGGGACACCAATCAGCCCCAGCATTTT.

Concerning this clone: The sample holds other DNA sequences that translate to the same CDR3. The chain has TRBV9 and TRBJ2-1; D not resolved. Germline CDR1 SGDLS, CDR2 YYNGEE. The CDR3 is 12 amino acids. V lost 1 base and J 7 bases, leaving 6 bases between the germline ends. The CDR3 region has the DNA TGTGCCAGCAGCGTATCCGGGAATGAGCAGTTCTTC. This codes for CASSVSGNEQFF.

The chain employs TRBV28 and TRBJ1-2; 8 bases fit TRBD1. The germline V gene has CDR1 MDHEN and CDR2 SYDVKM. The V gene end was trimmed by 8 bases and the J gene end by 8 bases; junction bases not matched to a gene: 13. The CDR3 consists of 14 residues. The CDR3 loop reads CASGREGQGYGYTF. As DNA, the CDR3 is TGTGCCAGCGGACGAGAAGGACAGGGTTACGGCTACACCTTC.

The J gene is TRBJ2-3, the V gene TRBV7-9; TRBD1 or TRBD2 may be the D gene (5 bases each). Germline CDR1 is SEHNR and CDR2 is FQNEAQ (reference sequence). This CDR3 is 15 amino acids long. V lost 5 bases and J lost 0, with 12 bases in between. The CDR3 reads CASSLGTTSTDTQYF. CDR3 DNA: TGTGCCAGCAGCCTTGGGACGACTAGCACAGATACGCAGTATTTT.

This clone is a singleton in its sample. The chain links TRBV28 to TRBJ1-1; D remains unclear. With 5 bases removed from V and 4 bases from J, the gap between germline ends came to 14 bases. The CDR3 extends over 14 amino acids. Germline CDR1 and CDR2: MDHEN and SYDVKM. CDR3: CASSPFRFGTEAFF. CDR3 in DNA: TGTGCCAGCAGTCCATTCCGGTTTGGCACTGAAGCTTTCTTT.

The V gene is TRBV30, the J gene TRBJ1-3; 7 positions agree with TRBD1. CDR3 length: 15 residues. Germline CDR1 is GTSNPN and CDR2 is SVGIG (reference sequence). The trim removed 4 bases at V and 4 bases at J, leaving 10 bases unmatched. The CDR3 protein is CAWKKKRGPGNTIYF. The DNA of the CDR3 is TGTGCCTGGAAAAAGAAAAGGGGGCCAGGAAACACCATATATTTT.

The chain uses TRBV7-2 and TRBJ2-5; 16 nucleotides agree with TRBD2. The V segment lost 2 bases and the J segment 7 bases; nucleotides outside the gene matches: 10. From germline, CDR1 is SGHTA and CDR2 FQGNSA. The CDR3 covers 18 residues. The CDR3 is CASSLLGLAGGHSSTQYF. Written as DNA, the CDR3 is TGTGCCAGCAGCTTATTGGGACTAGCGGGGGGGCACTCCTCGACCCAGTACTTC.

The genes are TRBV5-6 and TRBJ1-3, with D possibly TRBD1 on 5 matching bases. V was shortened by 2 bases and J by 8 bases, with 20 bases between the two germline ends. This CDR3 is 16 amino acids long. In germline, CDR1 is SGHDT, CDR2 YYEEEE. CDR3 region: CASSLTRARPLDTIYF. The CDR3 DNA reads TGTGCCAGCAGCTTAACCAGGGCCCGACCTTTGGACACCATATATTTT.

As concerns this clone: An end of the junction differs from the germline gene, which may be a read error. This chain connects TRBV9 to TRBJ2-3; the D gene is possibly TRBD2 (5 bases). The CDR3 is made up of 14 amino acids. Looked up from germline, CDR1 is SGDLS and CDR2 is YYNGEE. The CDR3 sequence is CASSVGGRTDTQYF. In DNA, the CDR3 is TGTGCCAGCAGCGTAGGAGGGAGAACAGACACGCAGTATTTT.

This rearrangement joins TRBV4-3 to TRBJ1-1, with a weak D call TRBD1 (6 bases). This CDR3 spans 15 amino acids. Germline V lookup: CDR1 LGHNA, CDR2 YSLEER. V lost 0 bases and J lost 1, with 9 bases in between. CDR3: CASSQETGRNTEAFF. In DNA, the CDR3 is TGCGCCAGCAGCCAAGAAACAGGGAGGAACACTGAAGCTTTCTTT.

This chain connects TRBV11-2 to TRBJ1-2; 8 bases map to TRBD1. J gave up 6 bases and V 2 bases, and 2 bases lay outside the gene matches. Germline V gene data show CDR1 as SGHAT and CDR2 as FQNNGV. This CDR3 region has 13 residues. The CDR3 region has the DNA TGTGCCAGCAGCTTACAGGGGGCCCATGGCTACACCTTC. Translated: CASSLQGAHGYTF.

This clone was recorded a few times. The chain recombines TRBV7-6 with TRBJ2-1, with a possible D match to TRBD2 (5 bases). The germline CDR1 and CDR2 sequences are SGHVS and FNYEAQ. The V end was cut by 1 base, the J end by 7 bases, with 14 bases between. The CDR3 totals 15 residues. DNA for the CDR3: TGTGCCAGCAGCTTAGTTAGCGCCGATGGGAATGAGCAGTTCTTC. This sequence encodes CASSLVSADGNEQFF.

The chain couples TRBV18 to TRBJ2-7, with TRBD1 identical over 9 bases. Germline values: CDR1 KGHSH, CDR2 LQKENI. The CDR3 spans 15 residues. After removal of 3 bases from V and 6 bases from J, the junction contained 9 bases not matched to a gene. The CDR3 sequence is CASSPLPGQGGEQYF. In nucleotides, the CDR3 is TGTGCCAGCTCACCCTTACCGGGACAGGGTGGCGAGCAGTACTTC.

The rearrangement uses TRBV7-9 and TRBJ2-6; TRBD1 might be the D (8 bases). V was cut by 0 bases and J by 14 bases, with 17 bases left in between. The CDR3 runs 15 residues. Germline CDR1 SEHNR, CDR2 FQNEAQ (reference sequence). The CDR3 DNA reads as TGTGCCAGCAGCTTAGCGGGGGGGCAGGGGGCCCTCCTGACTTTC. It yields the protein CASSLAGGQGALLTF.

This clone was counted a single time. V is TRBV5-4 and J is TRBJ1-6; the match to TRBD1 covers 9 bases. The trim removed 2 bases at V and 8 bases at J, leaving 11 bases unmatched. CDR3 length: 17 amino acids. The V gene's germline CDR1 is SGHNT and CDR2 YYREEE (reference sequence). CDR3 residues: CASSFGPGTGSDSPLHF. The CDR3, as DNA: TGTGCCAGCAGCTTTGGTCCCGGGACAGGGTCAGATTCACCCCTCCACTTT.

On this clone: The conserved closing phenylalanine or tryptophan is absent in this CDR3, likely reflecting a read error. The chain couples TRBV10-3 to TRBJ1-6; D is ambiguous. Trimming took off 0 bases at V and 11 bases at J, with 14 bases between the two ends. The CDR3 totals 15 residues. Germline assignment: CDR1 ENHRY and CDR2 SYGVKD. CDR3 region: CAISESTTRSAPLHS. The CDR3 DNA reads TGTGCCATCAGTGAGTCGACGACCCGGAGCGCACCCCTCCACTCT.

Here the CDR3 DNA reads TGTGCCAGCAGCCCTGGGACTAACTACCTCTACGAGCAGTACTTC. Its protein product is CASSPGTNYLYEQYF. This chain uses TRBV5-4 with TRBJ2-7; 7 bases match TRBD2. J lost 3 bases, V lost 4 bases, and 10 bases had no gene match. CDR1 SGHNT and CDR2 YYREEE come from the germline V gene (reference sequence). The CDR3 contains 15 residues.